The T cell receptor beta chain described here comes from a study of T-cell memory formation after mild COVID-19. Study overall: Largely donor-specific TCR clusters were found. The study, taken as a whole, reports: Confirmation of SARS-CoV-2 specificity was lacking for second-wave clones peaking day 37.

Ten or more counts support this clonotype. Its antigen is unknown. TCRalpha and TCRbeta libraries used 5'RACE with constant-segment primers and UMIs. MiXCR, applied by TCRdb to the 5' RACE reads, yields one record per CDR3 protein. The sample consists of hundreds of thousands of distinct CDR3 sequences, 15% to 20% of them appearing once. The J segment lost 3 bases and the V segment lost 0 bases, leaving 1 base of the junction unmatched. Germline lookup yields CDR1 SGHRS and CDR2 YFSETQ. This CDR3 region has 14 residues. This sequence joins TRBV5-1 and TRBJ2-7; 9 bases are shared with TRBD2. The sequenced sample consisted of PBMCs or a T cell subset sorted from them (not recorded which). This TCR was sampled from an adult woman who had mild COVID-19 (a few samples of this study predate the infection). Cell type and time point are not known. Here the CDR3 reads CASSLGTSDYEQYF. The CDR3 DNA reads TGCGCCAGCAGCTTGGGGACTAGCGACTACGAGCAGTACTTC.